In this sample, the clone carrying this TCR beta chain turned up a few times. The entry originates in a study of regulatory T cells in long-lasting Graves disease. As to time point: newly diagnosed GD, antithyroid drugs for less than 3 months. PBMC-extracted RNA yielded the TCR library. Relying on iRepertoire HTBI primers and Arm-PCR of CDR3 regions, the team built TCR beta libraries. TCRdb used MiXCR to reprocess the multiplex PCR reads, holding one entry per CDR3 protein. The repertoire holds 500,000 or so distinct CDR3 sequences, with around 13% as singletons. Another study also made use of these data, one on T cells in Graves' hyperthyroidism and ophthalmopathy.

The clonotype was recovered from a woman aged 45 to 65 with Graves disease. The sequencing here drew on peripheral blood mononuclear cells (PBMCs), taken at new diagnosis, from a patient treated with antithyroid drugs.

The CDR3 is CASSQDVAGGKETQYF. As DNA, the CDR3 is TGTGCCAGCAGCCAAGATGTAGCGGGAGGGAAAGAGACCCAGTACTTC. The J gene is TRBJ2-5, the V gene TRBV3-1, with 11 bases aligning to TRBD2. V lost 0 bases and J lost 3; bases outside the gene matches: 3. Germline CDR1 and CDR2: LGHDT and YNNKEL (reference sequence). The CDR3 spans 16 residues.